The sequence of this T cell receptor (beta chain) was determined in a study of T cell responses to AZD1222 COVID-19 vaccine. The repertoire was sequenced with immunoSEQ multiplex PCR; TCRdb's copy has only in-frame clones and lacks some. The table lists more than 150,000 clones, just over 90% of them singletons. The sequenced sample was peripheral blood, obtained on day 0 of AZD1222 vaccination. The sequence came from an adult in good health.

This CDR3 is CATGLGRDEQFF. CDR3 DNA sequence: TGTGCCACGGGGCTCGGGAGGGATGAGCAGTTCTTC. This chain joins TRBV10-3 and TRBJ2-1; 8 nucleotides match TRBD2. CDR1 is ENHRY and CDR2 is SYGVKD in the germline V gene. V lost 10 bases to trimming and J lost 8 bases; unmatched junction nucleotides: 7. This CDR3 comprises 12 residues.